This T cell receptor (beta chain) was sequenced during a study of cytomegalovirus exposure and HLA in healthy donors. Study-wide findings and caveats: A later analysis, which compared TCR beta chains of equal frequency, found the HLA-associated ones more clonally expanded. One later analysis reportedly identified an Asian-associated ancestry cluster that showed fewer N-insertions than the approximately 710-donor mean. Prior analysis indicated that the majority of TCR beta V segments exhibited productivity approximately 90% or approximately 30% of the time. V- and J-gene trimming of TCR beta was linked (in a later analysis) to a missense DCLRE1C variant.

Both 60 Vbeta primers and 13 Jbeta primers went into the PCR. Libraries were prepared by immunoSEQ multiplex PCR; TCRdb keeps only in-frame clonotypes and omits some of them. The sample consists of about 170,000 clones, 81% of them appearing once. Comments on this clone: The antigen remains undetermined.

The sample consisted of PBMCs. This clonotype was obtained from a woman aged 18 to 35 in good health and CMV-seropositive.

The chain's CDR3 is CSVERVGRTQYF. The DNA for the CDR3 is TGCAGCGTTGAGAGGGTGGGCCGGACCCAGTACTTC. The rearrangement joins TRBV29-1 to TRBJ2-5, with D possibly matching TRBD2 (5 bases). The CDR3 extends over 12 amino acids. Germline assignment: CDR1 SQVTM and CDR2 ANQGSEA. V lost 3 bases, J lost 7 bases, and 12 bases lay in between.